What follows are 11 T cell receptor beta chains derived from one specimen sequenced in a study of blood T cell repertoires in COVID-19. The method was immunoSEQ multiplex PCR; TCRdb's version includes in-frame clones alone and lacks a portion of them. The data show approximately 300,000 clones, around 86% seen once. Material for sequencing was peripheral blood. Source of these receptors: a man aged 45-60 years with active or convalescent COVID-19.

CDR3 protein: CASSAGGKNIQYF. As DNA, the CDR3 is TGTGCCAGCAGCGCGGGTGGAAAAAACATTCAGTACTTC. The chain couples TRBV5-4 to TRBJ2-4, with D perhaps matching TRBD2 (5 bases). Germline assignment: CDR1 SGHNT and CDR2 YYREEE (reference sequence). V gave up 4 bases and J gave up 4 bases, with 9 bases separating them. The CDR3 has 13 residues.

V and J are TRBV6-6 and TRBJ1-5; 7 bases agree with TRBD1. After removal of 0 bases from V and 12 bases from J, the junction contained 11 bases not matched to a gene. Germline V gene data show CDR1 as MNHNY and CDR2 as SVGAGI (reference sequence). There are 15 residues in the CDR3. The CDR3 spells CASSYSRSGGRSQHF. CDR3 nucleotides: TGTGCCAGCAGTTACTCGAGGTCAGGGGGGCGGAGCCAGCATTTT.

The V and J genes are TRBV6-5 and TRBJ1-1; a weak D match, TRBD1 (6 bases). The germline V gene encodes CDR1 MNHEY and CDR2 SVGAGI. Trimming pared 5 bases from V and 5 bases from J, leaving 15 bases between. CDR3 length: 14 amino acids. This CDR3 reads CASSPGTPLTEAFF. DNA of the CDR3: TGTGCCAGCAGTCCCGGGACACCTCTTACTGAAGCTTTCTTT.

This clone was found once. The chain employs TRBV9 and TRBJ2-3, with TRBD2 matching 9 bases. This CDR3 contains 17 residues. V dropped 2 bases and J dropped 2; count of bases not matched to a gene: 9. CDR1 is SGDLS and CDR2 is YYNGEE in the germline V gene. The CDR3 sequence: CASSVNSGGPITDTQYF. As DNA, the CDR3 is TGTGCCAGCAGCGTGAATAGCGGGGGCCCTATCACAGATACGCAGTATTTT.

Here the CDR3 reads CASSLGQASYNEQFF. CDR3 nucleotides: TGTGCCAGCAGCTTGGGACAGGCTAGCTACAATGAGCAGTTCTTC. This chain connects TRBV5-6 to TRBJ2-1; perhaps TRBD1 as D (6 bases). Germline V lookup: CDR1 SGHDT, CDR2 YYEEEE. CDR3 size: 15 residues. Trimming left V 0 bases short and J 3 bases short, with 10 bases between.

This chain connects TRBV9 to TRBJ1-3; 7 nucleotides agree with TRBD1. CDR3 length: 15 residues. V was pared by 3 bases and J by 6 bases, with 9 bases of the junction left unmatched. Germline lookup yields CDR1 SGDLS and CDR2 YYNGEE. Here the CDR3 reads CASSATGDYANTIYF. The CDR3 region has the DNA TGTGCCAGCAGCGCAACAGGGGATTATGCAAACACCATATATTTT.

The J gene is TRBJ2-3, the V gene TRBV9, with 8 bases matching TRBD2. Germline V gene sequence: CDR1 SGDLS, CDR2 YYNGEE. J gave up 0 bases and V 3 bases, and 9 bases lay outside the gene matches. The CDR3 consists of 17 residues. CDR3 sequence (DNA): TGTGCCAGCAGCGCTGGGCCCGGGGGGGTGAGCACAGATACGCAGTATTTT. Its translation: CASSAGPGGVSTDTQYF.

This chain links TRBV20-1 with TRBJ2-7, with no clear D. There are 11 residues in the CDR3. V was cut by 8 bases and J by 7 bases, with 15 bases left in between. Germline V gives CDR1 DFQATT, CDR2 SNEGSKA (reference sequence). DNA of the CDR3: TGCAGTACTATTTGGGCGAGTGAGCAGTACTTC. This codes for CSTIWASEQYF.

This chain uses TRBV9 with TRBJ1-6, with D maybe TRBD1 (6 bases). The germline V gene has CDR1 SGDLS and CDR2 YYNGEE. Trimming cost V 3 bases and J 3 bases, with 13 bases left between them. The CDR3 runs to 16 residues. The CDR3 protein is CASSARTDFYNSPLHF. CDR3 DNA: TGTGCCAGCAGCGCTAGGACAGACTTCTATAATTCACCCCTCCACTTT.

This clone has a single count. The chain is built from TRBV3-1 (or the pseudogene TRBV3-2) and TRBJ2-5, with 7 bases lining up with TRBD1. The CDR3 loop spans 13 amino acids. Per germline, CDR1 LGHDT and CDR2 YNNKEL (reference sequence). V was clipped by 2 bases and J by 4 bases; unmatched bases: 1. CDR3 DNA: TGTGCCAGCAGCCAAAACAGGGGAGAGACCCAGTACTTC. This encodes CASSQNRGETQYF.

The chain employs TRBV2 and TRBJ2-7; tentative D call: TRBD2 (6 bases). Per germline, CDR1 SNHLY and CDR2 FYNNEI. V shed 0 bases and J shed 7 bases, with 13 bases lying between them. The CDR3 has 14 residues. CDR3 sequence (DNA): TGTGCCAGCAGTGAAGCGAGGGGAGCGGGTGAGCAGTACTTC. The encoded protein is CASSEARGAGEQYF.